The clone carrying this TCR beta chain turned up a few times. The data stem from a study of T cell changes during pregnancy in multiple sclerosis. The protocol was immunoSEQ multiplex PCR, while the TCRdb copy is restricted to in-frame clones and leaves out a portion. Of 45,000 to 55,000 clones listed, 92% are singletons. This specimen consisted of CD4+ T cells from peripheral blood mononuclear cells, obtained after pregnancy. This sequence was found in a female donor in good health, enrolled as a control in a pregnancy study.

CDR3 bases: TGTGCCAGTAGTACCCCAAGGACAAGGCGGAATCAGCCCCAGCATTTT. Protein product: CASSTPRTRRNQPQHF. This chain uses TRBV19 with TRBJ1-5, with D possibly being TRBD1 (5 bases). Germline V gives CDR1 LNHDA, CDR2 SQIVND (reference sequence). The CDR3 totals 16 residues. Trimming cost V 4 bases and J 4 bases, with 17 bases left between them. The full variable domain, with the rest looked up from reference TRBV19 and TRBJ1-5, is DGGITQSPKYLFRKEGQNVTLSCEQNLNHDAMYWYRQDPGQGLRLIYYSQIVNDFQKGDIAEGYSVSREKKESFPLTVTSAQKNPTAFYLCASSTPRTRRNQPQHFGDGTRLSIL.